What follows are 19 T cell receptor beta chains derived from one specimen sequenced in a study of beta chain features in type 1 diabetes. What was sequenced were expressed TCRB transcripts, since all of the isolated RNA had been reverse transcribed. Generated by immunoSEQ multiplex PCR, the TCRdb table keeps only in-frame clones and is missing some. The sample lists 200,000 to 300,000 clones, about 71% occurring once. The sample taken for sequencing was naive CD4+ T cells from blood. The source is a man younger than 40 in good health.

This clone was seen a few times. The genes are TRBV30 and TRBJ2-7; D not resolved. Germline V gene lookup returns CDR1 GTSNPN and CDR2 SVGIG (reference sequence). The CDR3 has 13 amino acids. V was trimmed by 1 base and J by 6 bases, leaving 13 bases between them. The CDR3 DNA sequence: TGTGCCTGGAGTGCCTGCGAGAACTGCGAGCAGTACTTC. This encodes CAWSACENCEQYF.

The chain uses TRBV29-1 and TRBJ2-7, with TRBD1 matching over 9 bases. CDR1 and CDR2 (germline): SQVTM, ANQGSEA. V lost 7 bases and J lost 10; bases outside the gene matches: 8. CDR3 size: 11 residues. The CDR3 nucleotides are TGCAGCGGGGCGGGACAGGGCCAACAGTACTTC. Amino acid sequence: CSGAGQGQQYF.

DNA for the CDR3: TGCGCCAGCAGTCGTCGCAGCAAGCAAGAGACCCAGTACTTC. Translating gives CASSRRSKQETQYF. The V gene is TRBV23-1, the J gene TRBJ2-5, with D hard to call. TRBV23-1 is noted as an ORF with a role that remains uncertain. This CDR3 region has 14 residues. V lost 4 bases to trimming and J lost 2 bases, with 11 bases between them.

The V gene is TRBV10-3, the J gene TRBJ2-2; D is ambiguous. The CDR3 consists of 16 residues. Germline lookup yields CDR1 ENHRY and CDR2 SYGVKD. V was shortened by 3 bases and J by 1 base, with 12 bases between the two germline ends. Here the CDR3 DNA reads TGTGCCATCAGTGACCCCGAGAGGCAGAACACCGGGGAGCTGTTTTTT. Its translation: CAISDPERQNTGELFF.

The chain joins TRBV10-3 to TRBJ2-5, with 12 bases aligning to TRBD2. CDR1 and CDR2 from the germline V gene are ENHRY and SYGVKD. There are 14 residues in the CDR3. Trimming cost V 10 bases and J 4 bases; bases outside gene matches: 7. CDR3 loop: CATRTSGTSETQYF. The CDR3 DNA sequence: TGTGCCACCCGGACTAGCGGGACCTCAGAGACCCAGTACTTC.

The chain combines TRBV4-1 with TRBJ2-1, with D tentatively TRBD2 (6 bases). The CDR3 loop spans 17 amino acids. V shed 4 bases and J shed 6 bases, with 22 bases lying between them. The V gene's germline CDR1 is MGHRA and CDR2 YSYEKL. CDR3 coding DNA: TGCGCCAGCAGCCCCGGGGGTGCGACCCGCCGGCCCAATGAGCAGTTCTTC. Translating it yields CASSPGGATRRPNEQFF.

This clone was seen more than once but under ten times. The V call is TRBV7-2, the J call TRBJ2-4, with D possibly being TRBD2 (7 bases). Germline CDR1 is SGHTA and CDR2 is FQGNSA. The CDR3 contains 16 residues. Trimming took 0 bases from V and 6 from J, leaving 15 bases between them. CDR3 residues: CASSLAGGQVGNIQYF. In DNA, the CDR3 is TGTGCCAGCAGCTTAGCCGGGGGGCAGGTTGGAAACATTCAGTACTTC.

The rearrangement joins TRBV11-2 to TRBJ2-1; D uncertain. CDR1 is SGHAT, CDR2 FQNNGV, per germline. The CDR3 is 15 residues long. Deletions cut 0 bases from V and 2 bases from J, with 8 bases between. DNA for the CDR3: TGTGCCAGCAGCTTAGACAGGATCACCTACAATGAGCAGTTCTTC. It is translated as CASSLDRITYNEQFF.

The chain is built from TRBV28 and TRBJ2-7, with 9 bases fitting TRBD1. V gave up 4 bases and J gave up 5 bases; unmatched junction bases: 9. CDR3 size: 15 residues. Per germline, CDR1 MDHEN and CDR2 SYDVKM. CDR3 sequence (DNA): TGTGCCAGCAGTTCTCCGGGACAGGGTATACACGAGCAGTACTTC. It translates to CASSSPGQGIHEQYF.

This clone has just a few counts. This sequence joins TRBV10-3 and TRBJ2-1; D is possibly TRBD1 (5 bases). The CDR3 contains 14 residues. V shed 0 bases and J shed 6 bases, with 9 bases lying between them. CDR1 is ENHRY, CDR2 SYGVKD, per germline. The CDR3: CAISESYRFNEQFF. The CDR3 coding sequence is TGTGCCATCAGTGAGTCGTACAGGTTCAATGAGCAGTTCTTC.

The rearrangement uses TRBV9 and TRBJ2-1, with D uncertain. Trimming removed 1 base at V and 6 bases at J, with 5 bases between. This CDR3 region has 12 residues. Germline CDR1 is SGDLS and CDR2 is YYNGEE. CDR3: CASSVSVNEQFF. CDR3 bases: TGTGCCAGCAGCGTATCAGTCAATGAGCAGTTCTTC.

The CDR3 loop reads CASSLRDTQYF. CDR3 bases: TGTGCCAGCAGCCTTCGAGATACGCAGTATTTT. V gene TRBV14 combines with J gene TRBJ2-3; D gene unclear. The CDR3 runs 11 residues. Germline CDR1 and CDR2: SGHDN and FVKESK. Trimming removed 4 bases at V and 5 bases at J, with 4 bases between.

The chain is built from TRBV6-6 and TRBJ2-2; no definite D call. The V gene lost 8 bases and the J gene lost 3 bases, with 7 bases spanning the gap. This CDR3 spans 12 amino acids. Per the germline V gene, CDR1 is MNHNY and CDR2 is SVGAGI (reference sequence). The CDR3 DNA sequence: TGTGCCAGCCACAGCTACACCGGGGAGCTGTTTTTT. As protein: CASHSYTGELFF.

This clone was picked up a small number of times. This chain joins TRBV29-1 and TRBJ1-1; D is undetermined. Germline V lookup: CDR1 SQVTM, CDR2 ANQGSEA. The CDR3 totals 16 residues. With 6 bases removed from V and 2 bases from J, the gap between germline ends came to 22 bases. The CDR3 region has the DNA TGCAGCGTCGCTCCGGACTTGGTCCCTGAAAACACTGAAGCTTTCTTT. Residues: CSVAPDLVPENTEAFF.

V gene TRBV30 combines with J gene TRBJ1-1; D call uncertain. There are 13 residues in the CDR3. Looked up from germline, CDR1 is GTSNPN and CDR2 is SVGIG (reference sequence). Trimming removed 1 base from V and 3 bases from J, with 9 bases in between. CDR3 amino acids: CAWSGRFDTEAFF. The CDR3 DNA reads as TGTGCCTGGAGTGGACGGTTCGACACTGAAGCTTTCTTT.

This clone appeared a few times. J is TRBJ2-1 and V is TRBV30; D may be TRBD2 (5 bases). Germline loops: CDR1 GTSNPN, CDR2 SVGIG (reference sequence). Deletions cut 0 bases from V and 6 bases from J, with 9 bases between. This CDR3 is built from 13 residues. DNA for the CDR3: TGTGCCTGGAGTGTACGGAGGACCAATGAGCAGTTCTTC. Translating gives CAWSVRRTNEQFF.

The chain combines TRBV30 with TRBJ2-1; TRBD2 matches at 8 bases. The CDR3 covers 15 residues. V gave up 0 bases and J gave up 2 bases; unmatched junction bases: 3. Germline V gene sequence: CDR1 GTSNPN, CDR2 SVGIG (reference sequence). DNA for the CDR3: TGTGCCTGGAGTGTAGCGGGGGATACCTACAATGAGCAGTTCTTC. Translation gives CAWSVAGDTYNEQFF. Full variable domain (rest looked up from reference TRBV30 and TRBJ2-1): SQTIHQWPATLVQPVGSPLSLECTVEGTSNPNLYWYRQAAGRGLQLLFYSVGIGQISSEVPQNLSASRPQDRQFILSSKKLLLSDSGFYLCAWSVAGDTYNEQFFGPGTRLTVL.

There are a few counts of this clone. This rearrangement joins TRBV5-6 to TRBJ2-5; D is unresolved. The CDR3 totals 13 residues. V shed 4 bases and J shed 3 bases, with 10 bases lying between them. Germline CDR1 and CDR2: SGHDT and YYEEEE. For the CDR3, the DNA is TGTGCCAGCAGCGTCGGACGGGAAGAGACCCAGTACTTC. This encodes CASSVGREETQYF.

This chain's CDR3 is CASSLRDSSYEQYF. Here the CDR3 DNA reads TGCGCCAGCAGCCTCCGGGACAGCTCCTACGAGCAGTACTTC. The chain carries TRBV5-1 and TRBJ2-7; the match to TRBD1 covers 7 bases. Germline V gives CDR1 SGHRS, CDR2 YFSETQ. The CDR3 has 14 amino acids. After removal of 4 bases from V and 0 bases from J, the junction contained 4 bases not matched to a gene.